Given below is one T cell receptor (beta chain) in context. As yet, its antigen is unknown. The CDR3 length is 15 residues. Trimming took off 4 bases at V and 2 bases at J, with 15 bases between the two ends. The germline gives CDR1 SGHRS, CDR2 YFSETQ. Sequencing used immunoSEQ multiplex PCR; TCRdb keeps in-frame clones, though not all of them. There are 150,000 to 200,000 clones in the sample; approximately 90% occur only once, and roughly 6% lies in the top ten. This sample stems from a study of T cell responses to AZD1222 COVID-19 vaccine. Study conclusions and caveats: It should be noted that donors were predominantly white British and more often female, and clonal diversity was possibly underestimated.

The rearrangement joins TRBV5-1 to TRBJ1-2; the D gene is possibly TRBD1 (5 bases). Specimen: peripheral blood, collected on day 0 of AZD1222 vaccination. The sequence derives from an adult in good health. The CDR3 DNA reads TGCGCCAGCAGCATGGGCGGGGGAGGAAACTATGGCTACACCTTC. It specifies CASSMGGGGNYGYTF.